This TCR beta chain is drawn from a study of tumor-infiltrating lymphocytes in oesophageal squamous cell carcinoma. This clonotype came up a few times. The ends were cut back, 0 bases at V and 10 bases at J, with 9 bases in the middle. Germline CDR1 is MRHNA and CDR2 is SNTAGT. The CDR3 totals 12 residues. Each CDR3 protein is one row after TCRdb ran MiXCR on the PCR reads. In the table there are over 8,000 distinct CDR3 sequences, roughly 63% of which are singletons. This TCR derives from a female donor with esophageal squamous cell carcinoma. The rearrangement joins TRBV6-4 to TRBJ1-1; no reliable D call. Sequencing was performed on esophageal tumor tissue. The CDR3 here is CASSDSGQRAFF. CDR3 coding DNA: TGTGCCAGCAGTGACTCCGGGCAGAGAGCTTTCTTT.